These T cell receptor beta chains were read from a single sample in a study of memory CD4+ T cells and cytomegalovirus serostatus. Profiling relied on immunoSEQ multiplex PCR, and the TCRdb table lists in-frame clones only, not all of them. The data hold some 49,000 clones, with about 73% observed a single time. Specimen: memory CD4+ T cells from blood. The receptor set was obtained from an adult in good health and CMV-seronegative. Each CDR3 is given with its conserved first and last residue. A D gene is named only where the DNA matches it firmly. A clone size is listed for some rows: how often the clone was seen (once, few, many), or a class if it is expanded.

len	d_gene	j_gene	abundance	v_gene	CDR3aa	CDR3nt
14	.	TRBJ2-5	.	TRBV7-2	CASSSIPGLETQYF	TGTGCCAGCAGCTCGATTCCAGGGCTGGAGACCCAGTACTTC
15	.	TRBJ1-2	.	TRBV10-3	CAISEAETANYGYTF	TGTGCCATCAGTGAAGCAGAAACGGCTAACTATGGCTACACCTTC
12	.	TRBJ1-2	.	TRBV6-1	CASSMGENGYTF	TGTGCCAGCAGCATGGGAGAGAATGGCTACACCTTC
14	TRBD1	TRBJ1-2	.	TRBV18	CASSPATGSYGYTF	TGTGCCAGCTCACCCGCGACAGGGTCCTATGGCTACACCTTC
12	.	TRBJ1-2	.	TRBV29-1	CSVVTGLYGYTF	TGCAGCGTGGTGACAGGATTATATGGCTACACCTTC
17	.	TRBJ2-2	medium-sized	TRBV5-1	CASSLVGTSTITGELFF	TGCGCCAGCAGCTTGGTTGGGACAAGCACCATTACCGGGGAGCTGTTTTTT
16	.	TRBJ2-5	.	TRBV28	CASSLGGAKRQETQYF	TGTGCCAGCAGTTTAGGGGGCGCAAAGAGACAAGAGACCCAGTACTTC
15	.	TRBJ1-4	.	TRBV6-5	CASSYSGRDNEKLFF	TGTGCCAGCAGTTACTCTGGGAGGGATAATGAAAAACTGTTTTTT
13	.	TRBJ1-2	.	TRBV7-9	CASSAWTDYGYTF	TGTGCCAGCAGCGCATGGACGGACTATGGCTACACCTTC
15	.	TRBJ1-6	.	TRBV7-2	CASSLDPGGGSPLHF	TGTGCCAGCAGCCTAGACCCGGGGGGAGGTTCACCCCTCCACTTT